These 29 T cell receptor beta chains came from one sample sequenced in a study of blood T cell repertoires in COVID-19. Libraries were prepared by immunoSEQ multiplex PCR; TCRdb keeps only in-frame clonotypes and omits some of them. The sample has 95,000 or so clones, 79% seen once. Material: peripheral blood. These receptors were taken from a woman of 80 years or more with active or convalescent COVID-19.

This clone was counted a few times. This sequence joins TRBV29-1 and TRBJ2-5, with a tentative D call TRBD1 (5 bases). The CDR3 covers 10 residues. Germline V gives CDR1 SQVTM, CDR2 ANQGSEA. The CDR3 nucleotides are TGCAGTTTAGGGGAAGAGACCCAGTACTTC. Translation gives CSLGEETQYF.

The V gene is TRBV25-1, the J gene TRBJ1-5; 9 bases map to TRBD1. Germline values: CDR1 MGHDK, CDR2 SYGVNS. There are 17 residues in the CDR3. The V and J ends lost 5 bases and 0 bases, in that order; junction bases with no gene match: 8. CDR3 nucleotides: TGTGCCAGCAGTAGGACAGGGGTCCACATTAGCAATCAGCCCCAGCATTTT. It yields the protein CASSRTGVHISNQPQHF.

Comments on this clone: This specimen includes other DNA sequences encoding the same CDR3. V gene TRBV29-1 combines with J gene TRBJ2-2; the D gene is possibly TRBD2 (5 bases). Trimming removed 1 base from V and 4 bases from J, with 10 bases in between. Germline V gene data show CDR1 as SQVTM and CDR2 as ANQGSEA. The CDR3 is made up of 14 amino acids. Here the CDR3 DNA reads TGCAGCGTTGAAGGGGCTAGCCGCACCGGGGAGCTGTTTTTT. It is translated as CSVEGASRTGELFF.

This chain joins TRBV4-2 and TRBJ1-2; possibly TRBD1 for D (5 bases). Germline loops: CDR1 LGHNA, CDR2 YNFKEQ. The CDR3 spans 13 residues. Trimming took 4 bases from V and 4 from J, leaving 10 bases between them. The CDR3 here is CASSRGDSYGYTF. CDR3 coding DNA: TGTGCCAGCAGCCGTGGGGACTCCTATGGCTACACCTTC.

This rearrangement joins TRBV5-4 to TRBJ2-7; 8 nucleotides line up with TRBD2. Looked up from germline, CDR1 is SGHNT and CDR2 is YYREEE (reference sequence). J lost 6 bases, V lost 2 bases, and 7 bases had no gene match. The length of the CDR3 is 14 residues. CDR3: CASSFSGTSIEQYF. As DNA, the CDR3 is TGTGCCAGCAGCTTTTCCGGGACTAGTATCGAGCAGTACTTC.

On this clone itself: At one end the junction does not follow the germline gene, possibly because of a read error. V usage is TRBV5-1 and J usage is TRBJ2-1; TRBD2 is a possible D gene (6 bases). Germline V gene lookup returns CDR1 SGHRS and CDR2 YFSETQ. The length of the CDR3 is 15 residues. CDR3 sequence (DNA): TGTGCCAGCACCTCCCAGGGCGGGGTCAGTCATGAGCAGTTCTTC. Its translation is CASTSQGGVSHEQFF.

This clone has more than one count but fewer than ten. CDR3 DNA: TGTGCCAGCAGCGTAGAGGGGATGGCAGGGCAAGAGACCCAGTACTTC. This sequence encodes CASSVEGMAGQETQYF. The chain uses TRBV9 and TRBJ2-5; maybe TRBD1 (5 bases). Germline lookup yields CDR1 SGDLS and CDR2 YYNGEE. CDR3 length equals 16 residues. V was shortened by 0 bases and J by 2 bases, with 14 bases between the two germline ends.

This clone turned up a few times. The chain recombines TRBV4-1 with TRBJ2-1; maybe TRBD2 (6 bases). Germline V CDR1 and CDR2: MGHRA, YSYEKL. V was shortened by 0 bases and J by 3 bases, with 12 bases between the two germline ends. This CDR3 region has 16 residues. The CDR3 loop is CASSQDLGGGYNEQFF. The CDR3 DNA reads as TGCGCCAGCAGCCAAGATTTGGGGGGAGGCTACAATGAGCAGTTCTTC.

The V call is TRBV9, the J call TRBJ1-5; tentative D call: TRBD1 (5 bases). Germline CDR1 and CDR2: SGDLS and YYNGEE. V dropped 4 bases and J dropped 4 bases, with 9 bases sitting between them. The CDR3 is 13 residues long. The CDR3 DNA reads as TGTGCCAGCAGCACCCAGGGTAATCAGCCCCAGCATTTT. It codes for CASSTQGNQPQHF.

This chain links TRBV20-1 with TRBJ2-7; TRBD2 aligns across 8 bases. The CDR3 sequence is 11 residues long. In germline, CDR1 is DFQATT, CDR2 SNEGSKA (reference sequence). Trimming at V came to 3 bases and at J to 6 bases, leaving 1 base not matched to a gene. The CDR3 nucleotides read TGCAGTGCTAGCGGGGGGGTCGAGCAGTACTTC. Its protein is CSASGGVEQYF.

The CDR3 DNA sequence: TGCGCCAGCAGCCAAGAGGTAAATCGTGAGAGGTACGAGCAGTACTTC. This translates into CASSQEVNRERYEQYF. The gene calls are TRBV4-3 and TRBJ2-7, with D uncertain. CDR3 length: 16 amino acids. With 0 bases removed from V and 4 bases from J, the gap between germline ends came to 16 bases. Germline CDR1 reads LGHNA; CDR2 reads YSLEER.

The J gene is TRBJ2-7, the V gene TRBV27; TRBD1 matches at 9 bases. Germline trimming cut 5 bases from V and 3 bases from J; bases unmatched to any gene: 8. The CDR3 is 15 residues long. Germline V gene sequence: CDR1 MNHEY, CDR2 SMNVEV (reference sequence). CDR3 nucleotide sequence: TGTGCCAGCAGTAGACGACCGGGACAGGGCTACGAGCAGTACTTC. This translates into CASSRRPGQGYEQYF.

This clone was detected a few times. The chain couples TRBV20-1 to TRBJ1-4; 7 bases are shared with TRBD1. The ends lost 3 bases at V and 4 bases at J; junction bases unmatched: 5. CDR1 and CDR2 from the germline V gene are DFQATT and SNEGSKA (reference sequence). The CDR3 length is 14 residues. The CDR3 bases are TGCAGTGCTAGTACGCAGGGGGTTAATGAAAAACTGTTTTTT. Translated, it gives CSASTQGVNEKLFF.

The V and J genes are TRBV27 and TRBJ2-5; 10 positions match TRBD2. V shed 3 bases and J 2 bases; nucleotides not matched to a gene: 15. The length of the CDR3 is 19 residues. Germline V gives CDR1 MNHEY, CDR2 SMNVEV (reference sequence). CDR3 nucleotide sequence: TGTGCCAGCAGTTTTTTCGGGGCTAGCGGGAGTCGGGGGCAAGAGACCCAGTACTTC. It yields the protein CASSFFGASGSRGQETQYF.

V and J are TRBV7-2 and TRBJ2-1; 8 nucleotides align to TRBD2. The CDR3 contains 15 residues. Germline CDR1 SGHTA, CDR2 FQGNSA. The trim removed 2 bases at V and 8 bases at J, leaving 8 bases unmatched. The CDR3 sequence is CASSLFEGRGDEQFF. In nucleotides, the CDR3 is TGTGCCAGCAGCTTATTTGAGGGGCGGGGGGATGAGCAGTTCTTC.

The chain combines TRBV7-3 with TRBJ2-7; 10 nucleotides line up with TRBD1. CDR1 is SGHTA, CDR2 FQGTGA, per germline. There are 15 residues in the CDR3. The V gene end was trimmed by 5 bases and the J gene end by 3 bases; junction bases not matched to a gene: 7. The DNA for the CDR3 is TGTGCCAGCAGCCGTTGGACAGGGGGTAACTACGAGCAGTACTTC. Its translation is CASSRWTGGNYEQYF.

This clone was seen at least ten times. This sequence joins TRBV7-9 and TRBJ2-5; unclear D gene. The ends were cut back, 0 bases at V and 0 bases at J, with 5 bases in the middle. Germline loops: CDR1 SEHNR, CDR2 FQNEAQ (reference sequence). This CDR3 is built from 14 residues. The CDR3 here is CASSLAPDQETQYF. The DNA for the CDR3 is TGTGCCAGCAGCTTAGCCCCGGACCAAGAGACCCAGTACTTC. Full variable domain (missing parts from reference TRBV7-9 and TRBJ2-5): DTGVSQNPRHKITKRGQNVTFRCDPISEHNRLYWYRQTLGQGPEFLTYFQNEAQLEKSRLLSDRFSAERPKGSFSTLEIQRTEQGDSAMYLCASSLAPDQETQYFGPGTRLLVL.

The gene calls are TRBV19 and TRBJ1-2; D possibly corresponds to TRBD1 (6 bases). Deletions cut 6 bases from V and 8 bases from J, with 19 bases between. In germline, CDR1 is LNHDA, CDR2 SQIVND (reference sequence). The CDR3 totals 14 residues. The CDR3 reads CASRTHQGMWGYTF. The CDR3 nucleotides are TGTGCCAGTAGAACCCACCAGGGGATGTGGGGCTACACCTTC.

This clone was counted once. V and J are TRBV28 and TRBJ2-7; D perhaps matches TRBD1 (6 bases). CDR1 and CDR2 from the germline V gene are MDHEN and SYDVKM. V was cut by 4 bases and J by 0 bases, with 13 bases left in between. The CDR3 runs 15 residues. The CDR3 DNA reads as TGTGCCAGCAGTTCGACCGGGACACCCTCCTACGAGCAGTACTTC. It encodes CASSSTGTPSYEQYF.

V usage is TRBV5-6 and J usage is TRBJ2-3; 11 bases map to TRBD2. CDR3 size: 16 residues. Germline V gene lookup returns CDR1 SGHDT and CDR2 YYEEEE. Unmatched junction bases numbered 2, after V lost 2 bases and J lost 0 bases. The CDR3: CASSFLAGGSTDTQYF. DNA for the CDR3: TGTGCCAGCAGCTTCCTAGCGGGAGGAAGCACAGATACGCAGTATTTT.

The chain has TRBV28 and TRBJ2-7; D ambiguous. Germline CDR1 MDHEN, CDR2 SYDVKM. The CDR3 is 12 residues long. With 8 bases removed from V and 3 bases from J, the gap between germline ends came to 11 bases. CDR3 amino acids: CASRSGVYEQYF. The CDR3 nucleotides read TGTGCCAGCCGATCTGGAGTCTACGAGCAGTACTTC.

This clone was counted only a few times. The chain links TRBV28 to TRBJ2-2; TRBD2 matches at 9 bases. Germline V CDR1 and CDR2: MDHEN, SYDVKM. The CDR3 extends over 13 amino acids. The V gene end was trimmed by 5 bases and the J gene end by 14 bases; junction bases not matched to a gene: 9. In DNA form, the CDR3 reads TGTGCCAGCAGTCTTGCTAGCGGGAAAGCCCTGTTTTTT. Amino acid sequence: CASSLASGKALFF.

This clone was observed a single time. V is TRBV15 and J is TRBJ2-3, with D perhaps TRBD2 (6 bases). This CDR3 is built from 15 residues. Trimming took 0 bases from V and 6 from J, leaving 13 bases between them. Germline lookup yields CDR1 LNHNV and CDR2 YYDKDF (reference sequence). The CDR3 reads CATSRDAGLLDTQYF. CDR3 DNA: TGTGCCACCAGCAGAGATGCGGGGCTACTGGATACGCAGTATTTT. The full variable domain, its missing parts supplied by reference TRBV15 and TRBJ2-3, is DAMVIQNPRYQVTQFGKPVTLSCSQTLNHNVMYWYQQKSSQAPKLLFHYYDKDFNNEADTPDNFQSRRPNTSFCFLDIRSPGLGDTAMYLCATSRDAGLLDTQYFGPGTRLTVL.

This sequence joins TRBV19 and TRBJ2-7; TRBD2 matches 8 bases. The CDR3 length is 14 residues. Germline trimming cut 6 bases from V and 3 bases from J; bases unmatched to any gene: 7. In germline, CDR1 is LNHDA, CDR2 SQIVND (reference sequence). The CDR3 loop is CASSPPGGLYEQYF. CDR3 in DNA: TGTGCCAGTAGCCCTCCGGGAGGGCTCTACGAGCAGTACTTC. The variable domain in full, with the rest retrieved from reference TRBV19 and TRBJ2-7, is DGGITQSPKYLFRKEGQNVTLSCEQNLNHDAMYWYRQDPGQGLRLIYYSQIVNDFQKGDIAEGYSVSREKKESFPLTVTSAQKNPTAFYLCASSPPGGLYEQYFGPGTRLTVT.

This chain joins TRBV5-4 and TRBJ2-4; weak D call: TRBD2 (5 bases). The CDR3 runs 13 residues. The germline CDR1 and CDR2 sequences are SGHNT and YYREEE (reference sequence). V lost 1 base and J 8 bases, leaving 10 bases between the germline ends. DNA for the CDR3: TGTGCCAGCAGCTTGAACGGGGTAGACATTCAGTACTTC. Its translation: CASSLNGVDIQYF.

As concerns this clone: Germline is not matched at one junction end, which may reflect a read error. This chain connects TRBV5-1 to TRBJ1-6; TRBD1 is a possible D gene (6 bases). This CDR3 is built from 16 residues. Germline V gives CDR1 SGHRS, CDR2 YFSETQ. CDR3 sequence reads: CASSFYGTPDNSPLHF. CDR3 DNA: TGTGCCAGCAGCTTTTACGGGACACCTGATAATTCACCCCTCCACTTT.

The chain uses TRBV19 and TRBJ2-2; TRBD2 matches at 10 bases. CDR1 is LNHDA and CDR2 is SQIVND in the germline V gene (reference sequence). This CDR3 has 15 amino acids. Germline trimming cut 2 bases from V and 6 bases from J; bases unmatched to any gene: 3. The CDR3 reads CASSITSGIPGELFF. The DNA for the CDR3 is TGTGCCAGTAGTATAACTAGCGGGATCCCCGGGGAGCTGTTTTTT.

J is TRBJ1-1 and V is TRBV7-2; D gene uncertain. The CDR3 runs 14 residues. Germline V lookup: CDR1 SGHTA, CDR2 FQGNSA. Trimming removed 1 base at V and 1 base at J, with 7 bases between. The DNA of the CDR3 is TGTGCCAGCAGCTTAGTGCCGGGGAACACTGAAGCTTTCTTT. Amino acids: CASSLVPGNTEAFF. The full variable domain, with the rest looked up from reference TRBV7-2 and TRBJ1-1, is GAGVSQSPSNKVTEKGKDVELRCDPISGHTALYWYRQSLGQGLEFLIYFQGNSAPDKSGLPSDRFSAERTGGSVSTLTIQRTQQEDSAVYLCASSLVPGNTEAFFGQGTRLTVV.

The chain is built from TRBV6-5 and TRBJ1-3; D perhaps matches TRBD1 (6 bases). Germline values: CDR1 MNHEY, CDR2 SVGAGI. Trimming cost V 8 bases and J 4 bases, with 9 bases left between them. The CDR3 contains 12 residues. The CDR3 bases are TGTGCCAGCGGGGGCGCGGGAAACACCATATATTTT. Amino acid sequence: CASGGAGNTIYF.